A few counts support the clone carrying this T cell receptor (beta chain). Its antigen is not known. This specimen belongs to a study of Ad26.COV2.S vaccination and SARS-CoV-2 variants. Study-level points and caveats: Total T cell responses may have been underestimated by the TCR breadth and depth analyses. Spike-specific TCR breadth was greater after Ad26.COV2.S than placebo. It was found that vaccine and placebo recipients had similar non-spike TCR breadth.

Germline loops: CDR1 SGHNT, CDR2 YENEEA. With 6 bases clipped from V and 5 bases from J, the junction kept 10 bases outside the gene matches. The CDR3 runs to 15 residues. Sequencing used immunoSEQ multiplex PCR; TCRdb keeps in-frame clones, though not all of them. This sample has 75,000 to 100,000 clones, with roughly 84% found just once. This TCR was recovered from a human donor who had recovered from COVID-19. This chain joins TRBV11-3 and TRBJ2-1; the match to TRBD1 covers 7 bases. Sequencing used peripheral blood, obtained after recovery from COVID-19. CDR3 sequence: CASSLGGQSNNEQFF. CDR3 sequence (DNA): TGTGCCAGCAGTCTTGGGGGACAGAGCAACAATGAGCAGTTCTTC.